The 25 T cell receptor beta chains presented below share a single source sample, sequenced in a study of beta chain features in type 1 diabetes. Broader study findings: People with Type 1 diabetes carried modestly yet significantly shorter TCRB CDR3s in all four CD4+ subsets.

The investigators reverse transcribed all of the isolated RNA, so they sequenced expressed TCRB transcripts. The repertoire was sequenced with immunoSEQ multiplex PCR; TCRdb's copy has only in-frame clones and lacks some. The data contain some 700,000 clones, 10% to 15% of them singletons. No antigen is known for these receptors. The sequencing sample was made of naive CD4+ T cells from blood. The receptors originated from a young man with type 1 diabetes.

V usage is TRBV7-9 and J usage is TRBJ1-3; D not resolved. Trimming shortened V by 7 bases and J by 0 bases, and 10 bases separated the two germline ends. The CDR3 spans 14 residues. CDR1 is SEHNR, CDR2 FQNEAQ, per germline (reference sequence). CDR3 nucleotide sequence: TGTGCCAGCACCCTGATGGGCTCTGGAAACACCATATATTTT. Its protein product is CASTLMGSGNTIYF.

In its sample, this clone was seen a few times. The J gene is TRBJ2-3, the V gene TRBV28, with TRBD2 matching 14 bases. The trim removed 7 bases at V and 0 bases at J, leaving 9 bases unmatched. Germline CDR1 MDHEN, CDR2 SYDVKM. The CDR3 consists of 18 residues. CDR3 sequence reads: CASNEGLAGGISTDTQYF. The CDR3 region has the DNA TGTGCCAGCAACGAAGGACTAGCGGGGGGCATCAGCACAGATACGCAGTATTTT.

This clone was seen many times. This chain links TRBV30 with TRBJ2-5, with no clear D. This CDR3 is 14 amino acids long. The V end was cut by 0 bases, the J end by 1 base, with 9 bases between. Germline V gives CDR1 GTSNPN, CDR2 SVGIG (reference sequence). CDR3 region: CAWSVSTSQETQYF. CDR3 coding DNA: TGTGCCTGGAGTGTAAGCACAAGCCAAGAGACCCAGTACTTC.

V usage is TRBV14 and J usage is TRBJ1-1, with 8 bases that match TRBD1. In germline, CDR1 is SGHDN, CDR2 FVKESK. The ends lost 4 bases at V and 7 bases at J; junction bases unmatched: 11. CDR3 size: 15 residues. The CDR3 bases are TGTGCCAGCAGCCCCAGGACCGGACAGGGTTTTGAAGCTTTCTTT. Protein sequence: CASSPRTGQGFEAFF. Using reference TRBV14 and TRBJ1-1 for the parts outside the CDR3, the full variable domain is EAGVTQFPSHSVIEKGQTVTLRCDPISGHDNLYWYRRVMGKEIKFLLHFVKESKQDESGMPNNRFLAERTGGTYSTLKVQPAELEDSGVYFCASSPRTGQGFEAFFGQGTRLTVV.

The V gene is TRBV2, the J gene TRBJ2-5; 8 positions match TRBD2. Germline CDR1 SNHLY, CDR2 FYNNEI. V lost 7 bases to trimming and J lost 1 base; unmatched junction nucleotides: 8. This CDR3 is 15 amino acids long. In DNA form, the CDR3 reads TGTGCCAGCACTGGGAGCGGGGGTCGCCAAGAGACCCAGTACTTC. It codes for CASTGSGGRQETQYF.

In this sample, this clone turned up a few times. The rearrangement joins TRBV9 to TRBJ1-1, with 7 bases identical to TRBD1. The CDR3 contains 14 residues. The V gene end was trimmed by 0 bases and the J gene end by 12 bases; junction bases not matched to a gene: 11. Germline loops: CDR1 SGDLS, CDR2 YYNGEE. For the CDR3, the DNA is TGTGCCAGCAGCGTAGGAGGGTGGGACAGTCTAACTTTCTTT. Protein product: CASSVGGWDSLTFF.

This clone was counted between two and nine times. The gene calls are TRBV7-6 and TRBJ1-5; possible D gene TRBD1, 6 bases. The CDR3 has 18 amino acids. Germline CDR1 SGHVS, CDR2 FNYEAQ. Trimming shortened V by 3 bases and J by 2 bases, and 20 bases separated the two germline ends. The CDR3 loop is CASSLRQGGGFGNQPQHF. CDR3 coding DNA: TGTGCCAGCAGCTTGAGGCAGGGAGGGGGGTTTGGCAATCAGCCCCAGCATTTT.

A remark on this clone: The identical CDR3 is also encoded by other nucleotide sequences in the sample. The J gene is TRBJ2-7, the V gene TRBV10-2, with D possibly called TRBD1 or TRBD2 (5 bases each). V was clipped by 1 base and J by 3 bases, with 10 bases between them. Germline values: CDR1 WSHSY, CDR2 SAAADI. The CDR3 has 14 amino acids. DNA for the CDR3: TGCGCCAGCAGTGAGTACGGGACGGACTACGAGCAGTACTTC. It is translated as CASSEYGTDYEQYF.

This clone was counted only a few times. The CDR3 loop reads CASSTVGQENSPLHF. CDR3 sequence (DNA): TGCGCCAGCAGCACGGTCGGCCAGGAGAATTCACCCCTCCACTTT. The V call is TRBV5-1, the J call TRBJ1-6, with unresolved D. The germline V gene has CDR1 SGHRS and CDR2 YFSETQ. This CDR3 contains 15 residues. The V gene lost 4 bases and the J gene lost 7 bases, with 15 bases spanning the gap.

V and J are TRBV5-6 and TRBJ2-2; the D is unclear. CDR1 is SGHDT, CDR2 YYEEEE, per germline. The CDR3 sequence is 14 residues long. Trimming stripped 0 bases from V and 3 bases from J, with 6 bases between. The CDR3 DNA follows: TGTGCCAGCAGCTTGGGGCAATACACCGGGGAGCTGTTTTTT. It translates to CASSLGQYTGELFF.

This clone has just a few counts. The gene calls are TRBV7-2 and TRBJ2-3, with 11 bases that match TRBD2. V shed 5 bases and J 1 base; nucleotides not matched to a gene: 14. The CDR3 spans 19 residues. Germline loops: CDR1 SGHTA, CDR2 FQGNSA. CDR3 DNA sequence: TGTGCCAGCAGCCCCAGAGTAGCGGGGGGGCCCAGGCGCACAGATACGCAGTATTTT. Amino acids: CASSPRVAGGPRRTDTQYF.

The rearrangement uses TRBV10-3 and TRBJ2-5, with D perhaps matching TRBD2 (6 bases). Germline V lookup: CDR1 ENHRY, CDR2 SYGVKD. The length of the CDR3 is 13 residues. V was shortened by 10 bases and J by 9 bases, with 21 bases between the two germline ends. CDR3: CASSGLHDTAQYF. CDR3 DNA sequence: TGTGCCAGCAGCGGGCTCCACGATACGGCCCAGTACTTC.

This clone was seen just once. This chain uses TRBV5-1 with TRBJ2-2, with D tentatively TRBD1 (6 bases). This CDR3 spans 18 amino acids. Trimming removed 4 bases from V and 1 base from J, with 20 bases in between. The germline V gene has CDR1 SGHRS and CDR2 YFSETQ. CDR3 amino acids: CASSAIVQGPVNTGELFF. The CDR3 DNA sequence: TGCGCCAGCAGCGCAATAGTACAGGGTCCCGTGAACACCGGGGAGCTGTTTTTT.

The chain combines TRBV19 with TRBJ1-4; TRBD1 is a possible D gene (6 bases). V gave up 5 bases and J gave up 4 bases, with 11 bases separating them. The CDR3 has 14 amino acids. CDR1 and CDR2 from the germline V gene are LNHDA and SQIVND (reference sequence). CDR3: CASSRGTSNEKLFF. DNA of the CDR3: TGTGCCAGTAGTCGCGGGACAAGTAATGAAAAACTGTTTTTT.

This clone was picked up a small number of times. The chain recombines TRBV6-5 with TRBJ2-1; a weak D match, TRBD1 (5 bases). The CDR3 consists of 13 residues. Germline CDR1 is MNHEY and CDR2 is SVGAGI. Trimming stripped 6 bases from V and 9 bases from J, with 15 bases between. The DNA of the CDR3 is TGTGCCAGCAGACGAGAGCAGGGCGGTGAGCAGTTCTTC. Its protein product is CASRREQGGEQFF.

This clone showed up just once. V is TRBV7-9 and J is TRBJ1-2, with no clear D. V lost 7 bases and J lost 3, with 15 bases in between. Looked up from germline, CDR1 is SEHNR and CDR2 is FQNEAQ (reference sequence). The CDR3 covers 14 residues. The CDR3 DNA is TGTGCCAGCACCCAAAATGGCCGGGACTATGGCTACACCTTC. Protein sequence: CASTQNGRDYGYTF.

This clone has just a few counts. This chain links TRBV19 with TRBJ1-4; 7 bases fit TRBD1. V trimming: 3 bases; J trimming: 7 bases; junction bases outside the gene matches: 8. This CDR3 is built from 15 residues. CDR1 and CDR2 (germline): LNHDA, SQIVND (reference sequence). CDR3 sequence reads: CASSISTGLGEKLFF. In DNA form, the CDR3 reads TGTGCCAGTAGTATCTCGACAGGGCTTGGTGAAAAACTGTTTTTT.

The DNA for the CDR3 is TGTGCCAGCAGCCCCCGGGAGGACAATCAGCCCCAGCATTTT. Translation: CASSPREDNQPQHF. The V gene is TRBV7-8, the J gene TRBJ1-5; D ambiguous. Trimming pared 5 bases from V and 3 bases from J, leaving 11 bases between. The CDR3 totals 14 residues. Germline CDR1 reads SGHVS; CDR2 reads FQNEAQ.

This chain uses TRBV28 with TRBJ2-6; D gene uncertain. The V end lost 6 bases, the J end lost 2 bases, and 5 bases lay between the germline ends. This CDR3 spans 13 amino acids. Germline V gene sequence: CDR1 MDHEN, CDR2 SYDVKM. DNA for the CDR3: TGTGCCAGCAGCCCTCCTGGGGCCAACGTCCTGACTTTC. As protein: CASSPPGANVLTF.

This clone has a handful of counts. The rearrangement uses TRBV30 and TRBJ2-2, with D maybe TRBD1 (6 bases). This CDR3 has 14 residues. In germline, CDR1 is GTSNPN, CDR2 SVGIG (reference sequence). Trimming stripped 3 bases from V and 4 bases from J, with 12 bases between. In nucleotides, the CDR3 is TGTGCCTGGAGACAGGGACCATCCACCGGGGAGCTGTTTTTT. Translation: CAWRQGPSTGELFF. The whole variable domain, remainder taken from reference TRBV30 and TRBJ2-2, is SQTIHQWPATLVQPVGSPLSLECTVEGTSNPNLYWYRQAAGRGLQLLFYSVGIGQISSEVPQNLSASRPQDRQFILSSKKLLLSDSGFYLCAWRQGPSTGELFFGEGSRLTVL.

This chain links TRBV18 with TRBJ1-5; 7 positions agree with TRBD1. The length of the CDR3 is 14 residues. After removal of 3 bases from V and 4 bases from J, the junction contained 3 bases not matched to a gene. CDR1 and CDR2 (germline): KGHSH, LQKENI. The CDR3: CASSPARGNQPQHF. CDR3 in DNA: TGTGCCAGCTCACCTGCCAGGGGGAATCAGCCCCAGCATTTT.

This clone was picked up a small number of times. DNA for the CDR3: TGTGCTGGGGGGGACAGCCTCTACGAGCAGTACTTC. Translated, it gives CAGGDSLYEQYF. V usage is TRBV10-3 and J usage is TRBJ2-7; TRBD1 or TRBD2 may be the D gene (7 bases each). The CDR3 consists of 12 residues. The germline CDR1 and CDR2 sequences are ENHRY and SYGVKD.

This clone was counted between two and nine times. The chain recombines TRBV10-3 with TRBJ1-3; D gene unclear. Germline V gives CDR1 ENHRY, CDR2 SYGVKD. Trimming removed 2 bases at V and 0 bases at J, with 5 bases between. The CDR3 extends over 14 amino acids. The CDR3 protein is CAISEGYSGNTIYF. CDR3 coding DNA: TGTGCCATCAGTGAGGGGTACTCTGGAAACACCATATATTTT.

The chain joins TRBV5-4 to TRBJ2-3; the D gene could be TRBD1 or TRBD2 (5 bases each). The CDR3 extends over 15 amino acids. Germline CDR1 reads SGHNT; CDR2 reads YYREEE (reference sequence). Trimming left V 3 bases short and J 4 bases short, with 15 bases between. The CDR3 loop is CASSYSGTGADTQYF. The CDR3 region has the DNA TGTGCCAGCAGCTACTCCGGGACGGGCGCAGATACGCAGTATTTT.

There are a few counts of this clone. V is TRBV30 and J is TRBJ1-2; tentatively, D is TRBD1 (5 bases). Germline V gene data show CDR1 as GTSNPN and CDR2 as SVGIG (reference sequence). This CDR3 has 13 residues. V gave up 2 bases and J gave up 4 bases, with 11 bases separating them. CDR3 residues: CAWSQGLVYGYTF. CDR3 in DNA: TGTGCCTGGAGTCAGGGACTGGTCTATGGCTACACCTTC.